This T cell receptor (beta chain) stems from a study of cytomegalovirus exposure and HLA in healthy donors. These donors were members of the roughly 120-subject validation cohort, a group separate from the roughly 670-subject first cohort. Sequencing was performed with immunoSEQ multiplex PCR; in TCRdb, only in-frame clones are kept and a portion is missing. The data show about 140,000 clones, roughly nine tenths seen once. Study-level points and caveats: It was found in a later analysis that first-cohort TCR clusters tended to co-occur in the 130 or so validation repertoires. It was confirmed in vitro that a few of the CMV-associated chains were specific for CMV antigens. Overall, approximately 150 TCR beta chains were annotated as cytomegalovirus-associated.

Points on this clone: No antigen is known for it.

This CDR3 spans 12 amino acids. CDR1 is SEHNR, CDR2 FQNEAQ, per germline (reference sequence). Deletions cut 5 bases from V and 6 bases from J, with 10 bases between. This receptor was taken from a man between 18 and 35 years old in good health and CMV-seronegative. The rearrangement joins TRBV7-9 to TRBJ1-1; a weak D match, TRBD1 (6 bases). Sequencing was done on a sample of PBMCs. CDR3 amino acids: CASSQYRAEAFF. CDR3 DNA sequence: TGTGCCAGCAGCCAGTACAGGGCTGAAGCTTTCTTT.